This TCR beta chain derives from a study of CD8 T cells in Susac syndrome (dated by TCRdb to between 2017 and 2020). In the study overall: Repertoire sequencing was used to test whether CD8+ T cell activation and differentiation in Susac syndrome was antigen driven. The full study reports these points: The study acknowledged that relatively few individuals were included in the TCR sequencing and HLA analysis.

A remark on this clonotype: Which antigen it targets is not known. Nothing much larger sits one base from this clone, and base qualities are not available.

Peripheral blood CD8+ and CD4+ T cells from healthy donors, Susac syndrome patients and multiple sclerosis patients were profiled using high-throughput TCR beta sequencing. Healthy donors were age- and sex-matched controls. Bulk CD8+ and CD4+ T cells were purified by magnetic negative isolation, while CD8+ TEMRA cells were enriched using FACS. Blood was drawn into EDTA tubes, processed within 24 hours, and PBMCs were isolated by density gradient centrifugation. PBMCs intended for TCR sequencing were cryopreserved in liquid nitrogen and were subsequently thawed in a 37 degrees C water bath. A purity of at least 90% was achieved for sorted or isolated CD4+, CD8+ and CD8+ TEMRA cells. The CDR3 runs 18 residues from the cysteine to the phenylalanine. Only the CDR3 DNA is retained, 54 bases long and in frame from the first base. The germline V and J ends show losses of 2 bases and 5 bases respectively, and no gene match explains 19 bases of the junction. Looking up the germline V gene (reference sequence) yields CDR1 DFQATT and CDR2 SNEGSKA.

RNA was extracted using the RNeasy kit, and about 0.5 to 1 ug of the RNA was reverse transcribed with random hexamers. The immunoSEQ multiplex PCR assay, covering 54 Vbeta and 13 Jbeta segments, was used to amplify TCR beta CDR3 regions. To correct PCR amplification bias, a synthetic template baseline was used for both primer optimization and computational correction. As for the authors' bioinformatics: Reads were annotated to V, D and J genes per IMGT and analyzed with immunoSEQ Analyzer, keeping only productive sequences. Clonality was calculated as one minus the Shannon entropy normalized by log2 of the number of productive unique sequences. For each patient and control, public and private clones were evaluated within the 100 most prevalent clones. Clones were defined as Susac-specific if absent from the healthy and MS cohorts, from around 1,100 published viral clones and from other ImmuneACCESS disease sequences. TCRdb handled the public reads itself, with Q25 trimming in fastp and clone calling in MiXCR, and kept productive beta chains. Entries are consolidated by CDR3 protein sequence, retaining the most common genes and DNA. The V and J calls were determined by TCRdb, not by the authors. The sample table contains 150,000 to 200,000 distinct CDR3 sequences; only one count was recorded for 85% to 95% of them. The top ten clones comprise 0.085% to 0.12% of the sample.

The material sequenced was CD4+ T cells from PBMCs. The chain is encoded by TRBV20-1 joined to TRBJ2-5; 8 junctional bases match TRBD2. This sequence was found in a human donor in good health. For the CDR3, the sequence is CSARTPGLGSLISETQYF. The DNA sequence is TGCAGTGCTAGAACTCCGGGACTAGGCTCCTTGATCTCGGAGACCCAGTACTTC.